One and the same sample provided the 15 T cell receptor beta chains below, sequenced in a study of T cells in Graves' hyperthyroidism and ophthalmopathy. The TCR beta CDR3 regions underwent amplification using RNA transcripts as the source. The primer set for the first-round RT-PCR of the TCR CDR3 was HTBI. TCRdb reprocessed the multiplex PCR reads via MiXCR and lists one record per CDR3 protein. The data show 250,000 to 300,000 distinct CDR3 sequences, 12% to 15% seen once. The sample taken for sequencing was blood. These receptors all stem from a woman aged 45 to 65 with Graves' hyperthyroidism that later progressed to Graves' ophthalmopathy.

This clonotype was counted ten times or more. V usage is TRBV3-1 and J usage is TRBJ2-7; the match to TRBD2 covers 13 bases. The CDR3 has 18 amino acids. Losses at the gene ends were 4 bases for V and 0 bases for J; bases not matched to a gene: 9. CDR1 is LGHDT and CDR2 is YNNKEL in the germline V gene (reference sequence). This CDR3 is CASSLLGLAGRPSYEQYF. CDR3 coding DNA: TGTGCCAGCAGCCTCCTGGGACTAGCGGGACGGCCCTCCTACGAGCAGTACTTC.

This clonotype was recorded many times. This chain connects TRBV7-3 to TRBJ2-1; 9 bases match TRBD1. CDR1 is SGHTA, CDR2 FQGTGA, per germline. The CDR3 runs to 14 residues. Trimming removed 5 bases from V and 6 bases from J; junction bases left unmatched: 5. The CDR3 nucleotides read TGTGCCAGCAGCCCGGGGACAGGGTCCAATGAGCAGTTCTTC. The encoded protein is CASSPGTGSNEQFF.

This clonotype was detected many times. This rearrangement joins TRBV14 to TRBJ2-3; D not certain. The V end lost 6 bases, the J end lost 4 bases, and 11 bases lay between the germline ends. CDR1 is SGHDN and CDR2 is FVKESK in the germline V gene. The CDR3 sequence is 13 residues long. The CDR3 sequence is CASSPAVADTQYF. The CDR3 DNA is TGTGCCAGCAGTCCCGCGGTAGCAGATACGCAGTATTTT.

This clonotype has a count of ten or more. The germline gene is not matched at one end of the junction; a read error may be the cause. The genes are TRBV29-1 and TRBJ2-1; D call uncertain. CDR3 length: 12 residues. In germline, CDR1 is SQVTM, CDR2 ANQGSEA. This chain's CDR3 is CSVKEQYNEQFF. The CDR3 coding sequence is TGCAGCGTTAAAGAGCAGTACAATGAGCAGTTCTTC.

This clonotype appeared many times. CDR3 DNA sequence: TGTGCCAGCAGCGTGTCATTAGGTGGCTACACCTTC. Translation: CASSVSLGGYTF. This chain connects TRBV9 to TRBJ1-2; D unclear. The CDR3 totals 12 residues. The V end lost 2 bases, the J end lost 7 bases, and 9 bases lay between the germline ends. Per germline, CDR1 SGDLS and CDR2 YYNGEE.

The chain carries TRBV2 and TRBJ2-5, with TRBD2 matching over 11 bases. Germline-derived CDR1 and CDR2 are SNHLY and FYNNEI. The CDR3 spans 16 residues. The ends lost 6 bases at V and 5 bases at J; junction bases unmatched: 11. CDR3 region: CASRGTSGSQRETQYF. DNA of the CDR3: TGTGCCAGCAGGGGGACTAGCGGATCTCAGAGGGAGACCCAGTACTTC.

There are many counts of this clonotype. The chain combines TRBV3-1 with TRBJ1-1; D is perhaps TRBD1 (5 bases). V was clipped by 1 base and J by 4 bases, with 10 bases between them. Germline CDR1 and CDR2: LGHDT and YNNKEL (reference sequence). This CDR3 region has 14 residues. CDR3 region: CASSQVTGGTEAFF. The CDR3 DNA sequence: TGTGCCAGCAGCCAAGTAACGGGGGGCACTGAAGCTTTCTTT.

The chain is built from TRBV9 and TRBJ2-7; D possibly corresponds to TRBD1 (5 bases). The CDR3 is made up of 15 amino acids. The germline V gene encodes CDR1 SGDLS and CDR2 YYNGEE. V shed 4 bases and J shed 2 bases, with 16 bases lying between them. The CDR3 bases are TGTGCCAGCAGCTCTTCGGCTGGCAGGGCCTACGAGCAGTACTTC. Protein: CASSSSAGRAYEQYF.

This clonotype has more than one count but fewer than ten. The chain joins TRBV5-5 to TRBJ1-4; 8 bases match TRBD1. The V gene end was trimmed by 4 bases and the J gene end by 5 bases; junction bases not matched to a gene: 7. From germline, CDR1 is SGHKS and CDR2 YYEKEE (reference sequence). CDR3 size: 15 residues. The CDR3 reads CASSRRQGINEKLFF. In DNA form, the CDR3 reads TGTGCCAGCAGCCGTCGACAGGGGATAAATGAAAAACTGTTTTTT. The whole variable domain, filled in from reference TRBV5-5 and TRBJ1-4, reads DAGVTQSPTHLIKTRGQQVTLRCSPISGHKSVSWYQQVLGQGPQFIFQYYEKEERGRGNFPDRFSARQFPNYSSELNVNALLLGDSALYLCASSRRQGINEKLFFGSGTQLSVL.

This clonotype was recorded a few times. The chain employs TRBV7-3 and TRBJ2-2; D is perhaps TRBD2 (6 bases). The CDR3 is 17 amino acids. Trimming took 1 base from V and 2 from J, leaving 14 bases between them. The germline V gene has CDR1 SGHTA and CDR2 FQGTGA. The CDR3 DNA reads as TGTGCCAGCAGCTTAATTGCGGGAAGGCCTAACACCGGGGAGCTGTTTTTT. Translation: CASSLIAGRPNTGELFF. The variable domain in full, completed from reference TRBV7-3 and TRBJ2-2, reads GAGVSQTPSNKVTEKGKYVELRCDPISGHTALYWYRQSLGQGPEFLIYFQGTGAADDSGLPNDRFFAVRPEGSVSTLKIQRTERGDSAVYLCASSLIAGRPNTGELFFGEGSRLTVL.

A word on this clonotype: This may be a read error, as it is one base from a much larger clone. CDR3 nucleotides: TGTGGCAGCCTAAGAAGCGATATCTCCTACGAGCAGTACTTC. Protein sequence: CGSLRSDISYEQYF. This sequence joins TRBV28 and TRBJ2-7, with unresolved D. Per germline, CDR1 MDHEN and CDR2 SYDVKM. The CDR3 extends over 14 amino acids. The whole variable domain, remainder taken from reference TRBV28 and TRBJ2-7, is DVKVTQSSRYLVKRTGEKVFLECVQDMDHENMFWYRQDPGLGLRLIYFSYDVKMKEKGDIPEGYSVSREKKERFSLILESASTNQTSMYLCGSLRSDISYEQYFGPGTRLTVT.

The chain carries TRBV4-1 and TRBJ1-1; no clear D. Germline CDR1 and CDR2: MGHRA and YSYEKL. This CDR3 contains 14 residues. V lost 0 bases, J lost 1 base, and 6 bases lay in between. The CDR3 here is CASSQEQWNTEAFF. For the CDR3, the DNA is TGCGCCAGCAGCCAAGAACAATGGAACACTGAAGCTTTCTTT.

The table lists this clonotype with a few counts. V is TRBV24-1 and J is TRBJ1-2; 8 bases line up with TRBD1. The CDR3 runs 15 residues. Per germline, CDR1 KGHDR and CDR2 SFDVKD. J lost 3 bases, V lost 12 bases, and 14 bases had no gene match. The CDR3 coding sequence is TGTGCCCCGGGAGGCCGGACAGGGAGAGACTATGGCTACACCTTC. This translates into CAPGGRTGRDYGYTF.

This clonotype has at least ten counts. The chain employs TRBV7-8 and TRBJ1-1, with unresolved D. The CDR3 has 14 residues. Trimming removed 3 bases at V and 4 bases at J, with 12 bases between. From germline, CDR1 is SGHVS and CDR2 FQNEAQ. DNA of the CDR3: TGTGCCAGCAGCTTTTTGGAGGCACCCACTGAAGCTTTCTTT. Amino acids: CASSFLEAPTEAFF.

There are many counts of this clonotype. The chain combines TRBV5-1 with TRBJ2-3; 7 nucleotides agree with TRBD1. This CDR3 region has 15 residues. The junction had 4 bases not matched to a gene; V was cut back by 0 bases and J by 3 bases. From germline, CDR1 is SGHRS and CDR2 YFSETQ. The CDR3 DNA reads as TGCGCCAGCAGCTTGGGAGGGGGCGAGACAGATACGCAGTATTTT. This sequence encodes CASSLGGGETDTQYF.